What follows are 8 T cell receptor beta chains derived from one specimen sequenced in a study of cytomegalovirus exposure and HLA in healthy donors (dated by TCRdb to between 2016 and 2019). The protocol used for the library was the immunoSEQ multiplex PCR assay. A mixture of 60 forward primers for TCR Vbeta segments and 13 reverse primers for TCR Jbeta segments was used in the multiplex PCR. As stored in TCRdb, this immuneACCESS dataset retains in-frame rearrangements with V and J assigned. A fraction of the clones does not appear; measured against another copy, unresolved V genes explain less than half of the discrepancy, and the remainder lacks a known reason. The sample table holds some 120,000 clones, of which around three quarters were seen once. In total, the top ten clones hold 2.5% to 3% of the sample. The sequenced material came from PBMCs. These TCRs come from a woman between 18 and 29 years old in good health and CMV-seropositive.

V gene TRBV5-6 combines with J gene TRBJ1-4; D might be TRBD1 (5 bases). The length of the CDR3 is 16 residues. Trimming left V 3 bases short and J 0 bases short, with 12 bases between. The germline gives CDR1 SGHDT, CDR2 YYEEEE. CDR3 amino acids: CASSSIQGATNEKLFF. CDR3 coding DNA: TGTGCCAGCAGCTCTATTCAGGGTGCAACTAATGAAAAACTGTTTTTT.

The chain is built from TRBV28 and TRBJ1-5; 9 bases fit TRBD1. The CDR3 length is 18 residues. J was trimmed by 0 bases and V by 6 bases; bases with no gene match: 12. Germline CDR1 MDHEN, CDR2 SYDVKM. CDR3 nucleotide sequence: TGTGCCAGCAGGCTCCGGGACAGGGATACTTATAGCAATCAGCCCCAGCATTTT. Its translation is CASRLRDRDTYSNQPQHF.

The CDR3 region has the DNA TGTGCCAGCAGCTTACGTGGGTGGGACAAGTCCTACGAGCAGTACTTC. Protein: CASSLRGWDKSYEQYF. The chain couples TRBV5-6 to TRBJ2-7, with D possibly matching TRBD1 (6 bases). The CDR3 consists of 16 residues. Trimming pared 2 bases from V and 1 base from J, leaving 16 bases between. Germline-derived CDR1 and CDR2 are SGHDT and YYEEEE.

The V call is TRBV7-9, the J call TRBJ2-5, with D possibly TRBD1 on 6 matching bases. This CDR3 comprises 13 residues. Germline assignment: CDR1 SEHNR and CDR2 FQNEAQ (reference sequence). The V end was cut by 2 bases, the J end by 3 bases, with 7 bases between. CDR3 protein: CASSLQGKETQYF. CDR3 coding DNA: TGTGCCAGCAGCTTACAGGGGAAAGAGACCCAGTACTTC.

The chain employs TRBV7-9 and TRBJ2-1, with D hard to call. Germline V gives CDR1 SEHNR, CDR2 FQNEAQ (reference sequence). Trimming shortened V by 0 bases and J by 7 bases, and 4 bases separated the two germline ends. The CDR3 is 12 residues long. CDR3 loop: CASSLARNEQFF. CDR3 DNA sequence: TGTGCCAGCAGCTTAGCGAGGAATGAGCAGTTCTTC. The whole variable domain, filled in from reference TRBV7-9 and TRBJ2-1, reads DTGVSQNPRHKITKRGQNVTFRCDPISEHNRLYWYRQTLGQGPEFLTYFQNEAQLEKSRLLSDRFSAERPKGSFSTLEIQRTEQGDSAMYLCASSLARNEQFFGPGTRLTVL.

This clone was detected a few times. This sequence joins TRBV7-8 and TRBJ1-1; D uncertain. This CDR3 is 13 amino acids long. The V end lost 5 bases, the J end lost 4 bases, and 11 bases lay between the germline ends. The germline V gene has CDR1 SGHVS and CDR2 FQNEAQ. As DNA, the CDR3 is TGTGCCAGCAGCCCTACAGTGGGCACTGAAGCTTTCTTT. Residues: CASSPTVGTEAFF. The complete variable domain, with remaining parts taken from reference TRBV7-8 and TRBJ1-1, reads GAGVSQSPRYKVAKRGQDVALRCDPISGHVSLFWYQQALGQGPEFLTYFQNEAQLDKSGLPSDRFFAERPEGSVSTLKIQRTQQEDSAVYLCASSPTVGTEAFFGQGTRLTVV.

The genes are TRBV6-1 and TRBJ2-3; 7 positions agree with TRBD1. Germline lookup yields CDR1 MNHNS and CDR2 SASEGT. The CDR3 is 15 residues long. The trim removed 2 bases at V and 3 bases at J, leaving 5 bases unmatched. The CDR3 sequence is CASSETGERTDTQYF. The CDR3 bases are TGTGCCAGCAGTGAAACAGGGGAGAGGACAGATACGCAGTATTTT.

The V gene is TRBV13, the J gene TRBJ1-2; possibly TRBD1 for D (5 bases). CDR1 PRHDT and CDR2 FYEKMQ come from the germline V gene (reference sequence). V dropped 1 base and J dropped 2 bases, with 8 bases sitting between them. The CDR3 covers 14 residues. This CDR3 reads CASSLVPGNYGYTF. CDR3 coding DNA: TGTGCCAGCAGCTTAGTGCCAGGGAACTATGGCTACACCTTC.